Listed here is a single TCR beta chain. The source of the sample is a study of blood T cell repertoires in COVID-19. Whole-study context: T cells, B-cell-depleted T cells, or PBMCs provided the cDNA or gDNA that served as material.

In germline, CDR1 is KGHDR, CDR2 SFDVKD. There are 15 residues in the CDR3. Germline trimming cut 4 bases from V and 0 bases from J; bases unmatched to any gene: 3. In the authors' workflow: For nucleated cells, counts were estimated from reference gene primer amplification. Using immunoSEQ multiplex PCR, the repertoire was profiled, and TCRdb retains in-frame clones only, with some absent. The V and J calls and clone size were taken over from that table, and D and trimming were inferred from the DNA. Of more than 55,000 clones detected, about 91% appear once; the ten largest clones hold approximately 4.6%.

Sample: peripheral blood. The chain joins TRBV24-1 to TRBJ2-5; 8 bases match TRBD2. The TCR sequence derives from a man over 45 with active COVID-19. The CDR3 loop reads CATSEISGNQETQYF. The CDR3 coding sequence is TGTGCCACCAGTGAGATTAGCGGGAACCAAGAGACCCAGTACTTC.